The 21 T cell receptor beta chains in this list originate from one sample, sequenced in a study of OX40 agonist ivuxolimab in advanced cancers. TCRdb's copy holds only in-frame clones and misses some; the assay was immunoSEQ multiplex PCR. The sample holds under 100,000 clones; roughly 92% are singletons and the top ten take roughly 0.6%. The specimen comprised CD4+ or CD8+ T cells sorted from blood, sampled in a trial of the OX40 agonist ivuxolimab. These receptors all stem from an adult with an advanced solid tumor such as melanoma, head and neck, liver or kidney cancer.

V and J are TRBV4-1 and TRBJ2-1; 10 nucleotides match TRBD1. Germline V gene data show CDR1 as MGHRA and CDR2 as YSYEKL. The CDR3 is 15 residues long. V shed 0 bases and J 7 bases; nucleotides not matched to a gene: 3. The CDR3 nucleotides read TGCGCCAGCAGCCAAGAGGGACAGGGGAGGAATGAGCAGTTCTTC. Its translation is CASSQEGQGRNEQFF.

This clone was observed a single time. V is TRBV11-2 and J is TRBJ2-7, with 8 bases lining up with TRBD2. Unmatched junction bases numbered 14, after V lost 1 base and J lost 3 bases. From germline, CDR1 is SGHAT and CDR2 FQNNGV. The CDR3 is 18 amino acids. CDR3 DNA: TGTGCCAGCAGCTTAGTGGTTAGCAGCGGGGGCCCGTTCTACGAGCAGTACTTC. Residues: CASSLVVSSGGPFYEQYF.

This clone was detected only once. V is TRBV7-6 and J is TRBJ2-3, with D perhaps matching TRBD2 (7 bases). V gave up 3 bases and J gave up 1 base, with 11 bases separating them. Germline values: CDR1 SGHVS, CDR2 FNYEAQ. CDR3 length equals 15 residues. This chain's CDR3 is CASSFLGGRTDTQYF. For the CDR3, the DNA is TGTGCCAGCAGCTTTTTGGGGGGGCGCACAGATACGCAGTATTTT. The whole variable domain, filled in from reference TRBV7-6 and TRBJ2-3, reads GAGVSQSPRYKVTKRGQDVALRCDPISGHVSLYWYRQALGQGPEFLTYFNYEAQQDKSGLPNDRFSAERPEGSISTLTIQRTEQRDSAMYRCASSFLGGRTDTQYFGPGTRLTVL.

This clone was observed a handful of times. The CDR3 DNA is TGCGCCAGCAGCTTAACAGCGCAGTACGAGCAGTACTTC. This sequence encodes CASSLTAQYEQYF. The V gene is TRBV5-1, the J gene TRBJ2-7, with unresolved D. Between the trimmed V and J ends, which lost 2 bases and 4 bases, there was a span of 10 bases. The CDR3 extends over 13 amino acids. CDR1 and CDR2 (germline): SGHRS, YFSETQ.

The chain is built from TRBV2 and TRBJ2-2; a possible D gene is TRBD1 (6 bases). Germline lookup yields CDR1 SNHLY and CDR2 FYNNEI. The length of the CDR3 is 15 residues. V gave up 7 bases and J gave up 4 bases, with 16 bases separating them. The CDR3, as DNA: TGTGCCAGCAAGACAGGTGATGCTATCACCGGGGAGCTGTTTTTT. Translated: CASKTGDAITGELFF.

The chain carries TRBV30 and TRBJ2-1; 7 bases are a match to TRBD1. The CDR3 runs 14 residues. Germline values: CDR1 GTSNPN, CDR2 SVGIG (reference sequence). The trim removed 2 bases at V and 5 bases at J, leaving 6 bases unmatched. In nucleotides, the CDR3 is TGTGCCTGGAGTCTTTGGACAGGTAACAATGAGCAGTTCTTC. Translating it yields CAWSLWTGNNEQFF.

The chain employs TRBV6-6 and TRBJ1-2; tentative D call: TRBD1 (6 bases). This CDR3 is built from 12 residues. The V end lost 7 bases, the J end lost 2 bases, and 8 bases lay between the germline ends. Germline V gives CDR1 MNHNY, CDR2 SVGAGI (reference sequence). DNA for the CDR3: TGTGCCAGCAACACAGGGAACTATGGCTACACCTTC. Amino acid sequence: CASNTGNYGYTF.

This chain connects TRBV5-4 to TRBJ2-7; 11 bases line up with TRBD2. The V segment lost 4 bases and the J segment 1 base; nucleotides outside the gene matches: 4. This CDR3 has 15 amino acids. Germline assignment: CDR1 SGHNT and CDR2 YYREEE (reference sequence). CDR3 sequence reads: CASSGRTSGSYEQYF. As DNA, the CDR3 is TGTGCCAGCAGCGGGCGGACTAGCGGGTCCTACGAGCAGTACTTC. Full variable domain (rest looked up from reference TRBV5-4 and TRBJ2-7): ETGVTQSPTHLIKTRGQQVTLRCSSQSGHNTVSWYQQALGQGPQFIFQYYREEENGRGNFPPRFSGLQFPNYSSELNVNALELDDSALYLCASSGRTSGSYEQYFGPGTRLTVT.

The rearrangement uses TRBV5-1 and TRBJ2-3, with 7 bases matching TRBD1. Per germline, CDR1 SGHRS and CDR2 YFSETQ. The CDR3 extends over 16 amino acids. J gave up 2 bases and V 5 bases, and 11 bases lay outside the gene matches. In DNA form, the CDR3 reads TGCGCCAGCAGAAGAGGGGGCTCGGAGTACACAGATACGCAGTATTTT. This sequence encodes CASRRGGSEYTDTQYF.

This chain uses TRBV10-1 with TRBJ2-1; a weak D match, TRBD2 (7 bases). V shed 4 bases and J shed 11 bases, with 9 bases lying between them. Germline-derived CDR1 and CDR2 are WNHNN and SYGVQD (reference sequence). This CDR3 spans 11 amino acids. Here the CDR3 DNA reads TGCGCCAGCAGTGCGGGGGGCAAGCAGTTCTTC. This encodes CASSAGGKQFF.

In this sample, this clone turned up once. A read error may produce the germline difference seen at one junction end. The chain couples TRBV7-8 to TRBJ2-7; D might be TRBD1 (5 bases). The CDR3 is 13 residues long. Germline CDR1 reads SGHVS; CDR2 reads FQNEAQ. CDR3 nucleotide sequence: TGTGCCAGCAGCGACTCAGGGTCCTCCGAGCAGTACTTC. Protein: CASSDSGSSEQYF.

The gene calls are TRBV6-1 and TRBJ2-7; D uncertain. The CDR3 totals 14 residues. CDR1 MNHNS and CDR2 SASEGT come from the germline V gene. Trimming removed 2 bases at V and 1 base at J, with 9 bases between. CDR3 protein: CASSESVLSYEQYF. The CDR3 DNA is TGTGCCAGCAGTGAATCAGTTCTTTCCTACGAGCAGTACTTC.

The chain employs TRBV4-1 and TRBJ1-5; TRBD1 is a possible D gene (6 bases). The germline V gene encodes CDR1 MGHRA and CDR2 YSYEKL. CDR3 length equals 13 residues. With 8 bases removed from V and 7 bases from J, the gap between germline ends came to 15 bases. CDR3 DNA sequence: TGCGCCAGCCCCGGGGGCTTCGAACAGCCCCAGCATTTT. It yields the protein CASPGGFEQPQHF.

The chain is built from TRBV15 and TRBJ2-6, with no clear D. Germline V gene lookup returns CDR1 LNHNV and CDR2 YYDKDF (reference sequence). The CDR3 runs 16 residues. Trimming took off 1 base at V and 4 bases at J, with 11 bases between the two ends. CDR3 in amino acids: CATSRAGTTGANVLTF. The CDR3 coding sequence is TGTGCCACCAGCAGAGCTGGTACAACAGGGGCCAACGTCCTGACTTTC.

J is TRBJ2-5 and V is TRBV19; 7 positions agree with TRBD2. Germline CDR1 is LNHDA and CDR2 is SQIVND (reference sequence). J gave up 4 bases and V 5 bases, and 7 bases lay outside the gene matches. CDR3 length: 14 amino acids. The CDR3 coding sequence is TGTGCCAGTAGTGCTTTGGGAGGGGCAGAGACCCAGTACTTC. Translating it yields CASSALGGAETQYF. The entire variable domain, with the rest obtained from reference TRBV19 and TRBJ2-5, is as follows: DGGITQSPKYLFRKEGQNVTLSCEQNLNHDAMYWYRQDPGQGLRLIYYSQIVNDFQKGDIAEGYSVSREKKESFPLTVTSAQKNPTAFYLCASSALGGAETQYFGPGTRLLVL.

The chain has TRBV5-1 and TRBJ2-3; TRBD1 is a possible D gene (6 bases). The CDR3 loop spans 16 amino acids. Between the trimmed V and J ends, which lost 4 bases and 4 bases, there was a span of 19 bases. The V gene's germline CDR1 is SGHRS and CDR2 YFSETQ. The CDR3 spells CASSPRGPPVADTQYF. Written as DNA, the CDR3 is TGCGCCAGCAGCCCCAGGGGTCCGCCCGTGGCAGATACGCAGTATTTT.

The chain has TRBV5-4 and TRBJ2-5; no definite D call. The closer fit of TRBJ2-7 to the DNA end suggests the J call may be wrong. CDR3 length: 12 amino acids. Germline lookup yields CDR1 SGHNT and CDR2 YYREEE (reference sequence). The CDR3 region is CASSSDYYEQYF. The CDR3 region has the DNA TGTGCCAGCAGCTCCGATTACTACGAGCAGTACTTC.

CDR3 bases: TGTGCCTCCTCGGGTAACTTTAATTCACCCCTCCACTTT. Encoded protein: CASSGNFNSPLHF. The chain employs TRBV11-2 and TRBJ1-6; unclear D gene. This CDR3 contains 13 residues. The ends were cut back, 11 bases at V and 6 bases at J, with 14 bases in the middle. Germline values: CDR1 SGHAT, CDR2 FQNNGV.

The chain carries TRBV19 and TRBJ2-3; 11 positions agree with TRBD2. This CDR3 is built from 18 residues. Germline V lookup: CDR1 LNHDA, CDR2 SQIVND (reference sequence). V was pared by 8 bases and J by 5 bases, with 18 bases of the junction left unmatched. The CDR3 loop is CASVISGRAGPPRDTQYF. Written as DNA, the CDR3 is TGTGCCAGTGTGATTAGCGGGAGGGCCGGTCCCCCAAGAGATACGCAGTATTTT.

The V and J genes are TRBV18 and TRBJ1-4, with D perhaps TRBD1 (5 bases). The CDR3 covers 14 residues. Deletions cut 5 bases from V and 3 bases from J, with 10 bases between. The germline V gene has CDR1 KGHSH and CDR2 LQKENI. CDR3 protein: CASSVQAANEKLFF. CDR3 in DNA: TGTGCCAGCTCAGTACAGGCAGCTAATGAAAAACTGTTTTTT.

This chain joins TRBV6-7 and TRBJ1-4; 7 bases are a match to TRBD1. TRBV6-7 is filed as an ORF, its function uncertain. The CDR3 is 15 residues long. The trim removed 9 bases at V and 2 bases at J, leaving 9 bases unmatched. The CDR3 bases are TGTGCCAGTACTGACAGGGAAAAGACTAATGAAAAACTGTTTTTT. The encoded protein is CASTDREKTNEKLFF.